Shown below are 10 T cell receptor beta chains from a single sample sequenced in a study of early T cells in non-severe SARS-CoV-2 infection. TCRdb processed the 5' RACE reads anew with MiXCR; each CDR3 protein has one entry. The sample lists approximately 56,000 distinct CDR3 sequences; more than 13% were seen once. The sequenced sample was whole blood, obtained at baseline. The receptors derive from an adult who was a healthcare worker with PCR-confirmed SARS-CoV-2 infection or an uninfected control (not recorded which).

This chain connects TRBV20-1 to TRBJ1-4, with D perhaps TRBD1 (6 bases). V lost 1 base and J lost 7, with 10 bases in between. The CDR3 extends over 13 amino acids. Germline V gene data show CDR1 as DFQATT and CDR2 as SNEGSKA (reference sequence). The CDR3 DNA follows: TGCAGTGCTAGAGCCAGACAGGTTGAAAAACTGTTTTTT. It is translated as CSARARQVEKLFF.

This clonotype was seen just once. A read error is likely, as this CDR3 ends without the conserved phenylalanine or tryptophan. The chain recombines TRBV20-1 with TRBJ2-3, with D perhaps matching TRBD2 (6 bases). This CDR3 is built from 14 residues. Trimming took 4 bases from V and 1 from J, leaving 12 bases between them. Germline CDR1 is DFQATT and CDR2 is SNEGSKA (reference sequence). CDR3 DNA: TGCAGTGCTAATAGGGCTAGCGGCACAGATACGCAGTATATT. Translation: CSANRASGTDTQYI.

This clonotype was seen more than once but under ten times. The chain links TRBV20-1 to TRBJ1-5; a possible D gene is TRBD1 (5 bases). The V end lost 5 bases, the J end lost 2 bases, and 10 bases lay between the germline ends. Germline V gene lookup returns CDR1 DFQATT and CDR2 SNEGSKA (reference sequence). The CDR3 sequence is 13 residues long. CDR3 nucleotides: TGCAGTGCTGTGACAGATGGCAATCAGCCCCAGCATTTT. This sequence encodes CSAVTDGNQPQHF.

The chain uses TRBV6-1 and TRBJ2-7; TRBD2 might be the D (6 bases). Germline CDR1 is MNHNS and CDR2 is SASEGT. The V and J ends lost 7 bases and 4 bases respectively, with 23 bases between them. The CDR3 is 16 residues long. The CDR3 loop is CASTPAGLKASYEQYF. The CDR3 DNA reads TGTGCCAGCACCCCCGCGGGGCTGAAGGCCTCTTACGAGCAGTACTTC.

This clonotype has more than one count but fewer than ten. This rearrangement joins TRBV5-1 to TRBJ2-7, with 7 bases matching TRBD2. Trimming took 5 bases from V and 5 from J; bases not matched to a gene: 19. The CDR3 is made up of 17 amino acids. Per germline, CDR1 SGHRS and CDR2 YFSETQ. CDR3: CASSGGDGKGTTNEQYF. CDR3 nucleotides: TGCGCCAGCAGTGGAGGGGACGGAAAAGGGACTACGAACGAGCAGTACTTC. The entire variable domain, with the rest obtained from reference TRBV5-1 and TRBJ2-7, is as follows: KAGVTQTPRYLIKTRGQQVTLSCSPISGHRSVSWYQQTPGQGLQFLFEYFSETQRNKGNFPGRFSGRQFSNSRSEMNVSTLELGDSALYLCASSGGDGKGTTNEQYFGPGTRLTVT.

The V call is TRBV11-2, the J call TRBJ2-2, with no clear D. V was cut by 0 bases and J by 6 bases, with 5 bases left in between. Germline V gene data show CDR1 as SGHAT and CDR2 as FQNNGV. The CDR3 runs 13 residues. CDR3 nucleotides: TGTGCCAGCAGCTTAGACGCCCCCGGGGAGCTGTTTTTT. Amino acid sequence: CASSLDAPGELFF.

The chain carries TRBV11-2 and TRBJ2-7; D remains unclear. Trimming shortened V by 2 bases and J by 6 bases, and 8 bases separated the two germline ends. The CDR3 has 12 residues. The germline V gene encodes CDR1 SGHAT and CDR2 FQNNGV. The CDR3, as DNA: TGTGCCAGCAGCTTATCCGGCATCGAGCAGTACTTC. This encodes CASSLSGIEQYF.

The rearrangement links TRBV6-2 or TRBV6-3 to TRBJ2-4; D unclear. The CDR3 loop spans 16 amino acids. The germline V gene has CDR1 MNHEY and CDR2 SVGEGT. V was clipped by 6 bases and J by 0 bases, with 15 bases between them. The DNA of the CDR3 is TGTGCCAGCAGCGCTACGGACCAGCTAGCCAAAAACATTCAGTACTTC. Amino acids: CASSATDQLAKNIQYF.

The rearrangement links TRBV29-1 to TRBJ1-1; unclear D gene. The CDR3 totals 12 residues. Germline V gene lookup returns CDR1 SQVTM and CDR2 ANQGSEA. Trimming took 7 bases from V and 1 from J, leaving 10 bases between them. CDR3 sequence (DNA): TGCAGCGCTTCTAACAGGAACACTGAAGCTTTCTTT. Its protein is CSASNRNTEAFF.

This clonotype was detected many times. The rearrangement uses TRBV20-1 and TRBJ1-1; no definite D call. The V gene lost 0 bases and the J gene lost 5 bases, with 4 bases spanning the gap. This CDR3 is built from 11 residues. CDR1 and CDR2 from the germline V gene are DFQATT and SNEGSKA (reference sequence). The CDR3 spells CSAREGTEAFF. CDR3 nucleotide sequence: TGCAGTGCTAGAGAGGGAACTGAAGCTTTCTTT.